This T cell receptor beta chain was recovered during a study of blood T cells in healthy people across ages. With a J-beta primer mix and a sample-barcoded 5' primer, a second PCR ran about 6 to 11 cycles. Individual samples furnished no less than 2.5 million CDR3-containing paired-end reads apiece. TCRdb redid the calling of the 5' RACE reads with MiXCR, one entry per CDR3 protein. The sample has about a million distinct CDR3 sequences, around 49% seen once. The CDR3 sequence runs 15 residues, both termini included. Germline V gene lookup returns CDR1 KGHDR and CDR2 SFDVKD. To note about this clonotype: No DNA is shown, since the ends of the CDR3 on it are uncertain; the CDR3 is the one TCRdb lists.

The sequence was collected from a young man in good health. The rearrangement joins TRBV24-1 to TRBJ2-6; the table's D call, TRBD1, was not checked against the DNA. The sequenced material came from blood. The chain's CDR3 is CATSDFGAGANVLTF.